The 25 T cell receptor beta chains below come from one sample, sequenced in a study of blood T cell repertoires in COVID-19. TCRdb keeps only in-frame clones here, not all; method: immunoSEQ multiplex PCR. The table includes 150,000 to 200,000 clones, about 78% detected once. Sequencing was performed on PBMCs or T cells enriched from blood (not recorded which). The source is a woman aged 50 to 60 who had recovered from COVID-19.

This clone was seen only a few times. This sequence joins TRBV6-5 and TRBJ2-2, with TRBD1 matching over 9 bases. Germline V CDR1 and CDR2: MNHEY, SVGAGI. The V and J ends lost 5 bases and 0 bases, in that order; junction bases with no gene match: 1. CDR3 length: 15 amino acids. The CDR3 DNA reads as TGTGCCAGCAGTAGACAGGGGGCGAACACCGGGGAGCTGTTTTTT. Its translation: CASSRQGANTGELFF.

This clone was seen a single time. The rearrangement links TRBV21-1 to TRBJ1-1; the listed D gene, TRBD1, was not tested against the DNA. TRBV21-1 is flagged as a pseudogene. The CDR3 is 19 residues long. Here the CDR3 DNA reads TGTGCCAGCAGCCCCTCCCGATGGGCAGGGGGCGATAGAAGTCCTGAAGCTTTCTTT. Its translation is CASSPSRWAGGDRSPEAFF.

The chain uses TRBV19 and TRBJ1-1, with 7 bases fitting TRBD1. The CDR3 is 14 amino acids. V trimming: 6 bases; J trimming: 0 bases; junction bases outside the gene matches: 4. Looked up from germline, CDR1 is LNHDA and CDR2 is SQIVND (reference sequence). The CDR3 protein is CASSQGVLNTEAFF. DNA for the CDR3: TGTGCCAGTAGCCAGGGGGTTTTGAACACTGAAGCTTTCTTT.

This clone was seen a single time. The CDR3 DNA is TGTGCCAGCAGCCAGTGGGCCGGGGGAAGCACAGATACGCAGTATTTT. This sequence encodes CASSQWAGGSTDTQYF. This rearrangement joins TRBV11-2 to TRBJ2-3; D perhaps matches TRBD2 (6 bases). CDR1 is SGHAT, CDR2 FQNNGV, per germline. This CDR3 spans 16 amino acids. Trimming stripped 5 bases from V and 0 bases from J, with 15 bases between.

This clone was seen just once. CDR3 region: CASSRQGDTEAFF. The CDR3 DNA is TGTGCCAGCAGCCGACAGGGGGACACTGAAGCTTTCTTT. V usage is TRBV7-3 and J usage is TRBJ1-1; 9 nucleotides agree with TRBD1. The germline gives CDR1 SGHTA, CDR2 FQGTGA. There are 13 residues in the CDR3. V dropped 5 bases and J dropped 3; count of bases not matched to a gene: 1.

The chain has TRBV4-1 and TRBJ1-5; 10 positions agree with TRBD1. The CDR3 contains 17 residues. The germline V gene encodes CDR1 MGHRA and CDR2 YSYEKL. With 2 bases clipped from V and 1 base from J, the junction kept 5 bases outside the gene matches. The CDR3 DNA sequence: TGCGCCAGCAGCCAATCGACAGGGGGCTGGAGCAATCAGCCCCAGCATTTT. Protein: CASSQSTGGWSNQPQHF.

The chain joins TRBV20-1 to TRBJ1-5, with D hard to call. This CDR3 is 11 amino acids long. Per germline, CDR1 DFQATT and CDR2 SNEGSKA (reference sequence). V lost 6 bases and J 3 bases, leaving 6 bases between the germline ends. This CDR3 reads CSAGDNQPQHF. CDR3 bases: TGCAGTGCCGGAGACAATCAGCCCCAGCATTTT.

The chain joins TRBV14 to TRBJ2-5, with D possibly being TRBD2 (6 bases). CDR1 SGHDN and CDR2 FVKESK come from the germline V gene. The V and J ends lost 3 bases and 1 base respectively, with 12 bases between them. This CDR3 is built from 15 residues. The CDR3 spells CASSQFRGSQETQYF. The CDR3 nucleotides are TGTGCCAGCAGCCAGTTTCGGGGGAGCCAAGAGACCCAGTACTTC.

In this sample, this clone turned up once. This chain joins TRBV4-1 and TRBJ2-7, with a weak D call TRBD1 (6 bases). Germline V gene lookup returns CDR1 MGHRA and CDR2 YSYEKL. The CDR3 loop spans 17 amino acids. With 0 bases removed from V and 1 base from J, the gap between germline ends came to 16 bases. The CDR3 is CASSQDQGYARSYEQYF. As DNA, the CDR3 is TGCGCCAGCAGCCAAGATCAGGGGTACGCTAGATCCTACGAGCAGTACTTC.

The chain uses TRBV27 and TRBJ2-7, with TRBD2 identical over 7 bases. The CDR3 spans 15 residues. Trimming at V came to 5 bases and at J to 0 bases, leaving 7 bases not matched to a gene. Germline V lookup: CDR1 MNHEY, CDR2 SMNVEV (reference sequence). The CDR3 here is CASSAGGSLSYEQYF. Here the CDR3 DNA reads TGTGCCAGCAGTGCGGGCGGGAGTCTCTCCTACGAGCAGTACTTC.

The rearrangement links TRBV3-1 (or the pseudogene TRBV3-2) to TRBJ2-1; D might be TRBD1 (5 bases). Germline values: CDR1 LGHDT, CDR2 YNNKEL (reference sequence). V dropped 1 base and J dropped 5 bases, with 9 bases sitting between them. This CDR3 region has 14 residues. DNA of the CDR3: TGTGCCAGCAGCCAAGGACTGACAGACAATGAGCAGTTCTTC. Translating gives CASSQGLTDNEQFF.

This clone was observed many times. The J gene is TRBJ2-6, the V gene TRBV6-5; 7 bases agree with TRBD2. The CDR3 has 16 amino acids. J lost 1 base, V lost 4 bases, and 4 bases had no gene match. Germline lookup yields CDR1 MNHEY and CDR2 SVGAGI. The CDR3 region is CASSWGGLSGANVLTF. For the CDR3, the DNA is TGTGCCAGCAGTTGGGGGGGGTTGTCTGGGGCCAACGTCCTGACTTTC.

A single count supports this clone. The CDR3 nucleotides read TGTGCCAGCAGTCTAACCGGGACAGGGGGAGAGACCCAGTACTTC. It specifies CASSLTGTGGETQYF. The genes are TRBV7-9 and TRBJ2-5, with 11 bases identical to TRBD1. CDR1 and CDR2 from the germline V gene are SEHNR and FQNEAQ (reference sequence). The CDR3 length is 15 residues. V was clipped by 6 bases and J by 4 bases; unmatched bases: 7. Supplemented by reference TRBV7-9 and TRBJ2-5, the full variable domain reads DTGVSQNPRHKITKRGQNVTFRCDPISEHNRLYWYRQTLGQGPEFLTYFQNEAQLEKSRLLSDRFSAERPKGSFSTLEIQRTEQGDSAMYLCASSLTGTGGETQYFGPGTRLLVL.

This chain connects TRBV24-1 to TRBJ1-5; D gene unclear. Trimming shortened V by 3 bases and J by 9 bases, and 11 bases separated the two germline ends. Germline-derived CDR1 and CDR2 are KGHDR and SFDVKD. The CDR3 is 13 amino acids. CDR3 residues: CATSDRRLGPQHF. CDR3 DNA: TGTGCCACCAGTGATCGGAGGCTAGGGCCCCAGCATTTT.

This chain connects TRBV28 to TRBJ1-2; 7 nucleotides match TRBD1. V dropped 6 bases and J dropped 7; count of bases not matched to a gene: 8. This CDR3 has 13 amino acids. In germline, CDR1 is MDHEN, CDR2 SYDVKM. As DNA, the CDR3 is TGTGCCAGCAGGCCCACAGGGGAAGGTGGCTACACCTTC. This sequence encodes CASRPTGEGGYTF.

The CDR3 bases are TGTGCCACCAGTGATTCAACCGGAGCTGAGTATGGCTACACCTTC. It encodes CATSDSTGAEYGYTF. This chain connects TRBV24-1 to TRBJ1-2, with unresolved D. CDR3 length: 15 residues. In germline, CDR1 is KGHDR, CDR2 SFDVKD. The V end was cut by 2 bases, the J end by 5 bases, with 14 bases between.

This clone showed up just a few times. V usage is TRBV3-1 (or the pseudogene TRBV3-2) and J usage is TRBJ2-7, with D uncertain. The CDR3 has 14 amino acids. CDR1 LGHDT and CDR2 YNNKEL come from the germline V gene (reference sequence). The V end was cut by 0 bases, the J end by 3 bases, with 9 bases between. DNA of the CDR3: TGTGCCAGCAGCCAAGATTTGCCGGGCTACGAGCAGTACTTC. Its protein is CASSQDLPGYEQYF.

In DNA, the CDR3 is TGTGCCAGCAGCTATAACTTGCGGATTAGCACAGATACGCAGTATTTT. It is translated as CASSYNLRISTDTQYF. V and J are TRBV7-2 and TRBJ2-3; D gene unclear. The germline V gene encodes CDR1 SGHTA and CDR2 FQGNSA. Trimming pared 4 bases from V and 0 bases from J, leaving 14 bases between. The CDR3 spans 16 residues.

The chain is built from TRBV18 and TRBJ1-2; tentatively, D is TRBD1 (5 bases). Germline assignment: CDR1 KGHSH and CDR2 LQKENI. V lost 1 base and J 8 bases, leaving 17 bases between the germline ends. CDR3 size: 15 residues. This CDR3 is CASSPQGPERGGYTF. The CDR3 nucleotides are TGTGCCAGCTCACCACAGGGCCCCGAGCGGGGCGGCTACACCTTC.

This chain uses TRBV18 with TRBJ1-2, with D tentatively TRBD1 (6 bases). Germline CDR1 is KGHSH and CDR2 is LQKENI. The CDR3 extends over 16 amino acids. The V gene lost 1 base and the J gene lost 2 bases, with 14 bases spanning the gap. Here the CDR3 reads CASSPREGEQNYGYTF. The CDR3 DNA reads TGTGCCAGCTCACCACGGGAGGGGGAACAGAACTATGGCTACACCTTC.

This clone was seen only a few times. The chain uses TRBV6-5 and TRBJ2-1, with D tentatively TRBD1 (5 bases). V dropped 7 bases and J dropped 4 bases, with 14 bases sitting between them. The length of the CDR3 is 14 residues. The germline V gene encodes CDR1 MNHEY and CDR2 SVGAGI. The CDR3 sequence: CASKSSRGYNEQFF. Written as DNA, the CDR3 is TGTGCCAGCAAATCATCTAGGGGATACAATGAGCAGTTCTTC.

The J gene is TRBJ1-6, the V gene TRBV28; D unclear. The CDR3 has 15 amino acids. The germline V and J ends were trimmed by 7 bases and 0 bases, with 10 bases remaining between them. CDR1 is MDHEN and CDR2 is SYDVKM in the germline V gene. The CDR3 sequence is CASNPASSYNSPLHF. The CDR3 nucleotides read TGTGCCAGCAACCCAGCGAGCTCCTATAATTCACCCCTCCACTTT. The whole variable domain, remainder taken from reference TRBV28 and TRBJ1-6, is DVKVTQSSRYLVKRTGEKVFLECVQDMDHENMFWYRQDPGLGLRLIYFSYDVKMKEKGDIPEGYSVSREKKERFSLILESASTNQTSMYLCASNPASSYNSPLHFGNGTRLTVT.

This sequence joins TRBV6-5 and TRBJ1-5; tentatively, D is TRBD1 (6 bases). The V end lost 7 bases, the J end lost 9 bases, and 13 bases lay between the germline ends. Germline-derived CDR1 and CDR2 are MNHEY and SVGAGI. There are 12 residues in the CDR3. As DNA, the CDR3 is TGTGCCAGCATTGGCGGGGGCAGGCCCCAGCATTTT. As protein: CASIGGGRPQHF.

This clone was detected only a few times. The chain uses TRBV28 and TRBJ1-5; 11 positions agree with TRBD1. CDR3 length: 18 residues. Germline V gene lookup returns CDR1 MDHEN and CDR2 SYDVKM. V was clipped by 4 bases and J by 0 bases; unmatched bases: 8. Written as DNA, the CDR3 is TGTGCCAGCAGTTCCGGGACAGGGGGGGGGTATAGCAATCAGCCCCAGCATTTT. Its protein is CASSSGTGGGYSNQPQHF.

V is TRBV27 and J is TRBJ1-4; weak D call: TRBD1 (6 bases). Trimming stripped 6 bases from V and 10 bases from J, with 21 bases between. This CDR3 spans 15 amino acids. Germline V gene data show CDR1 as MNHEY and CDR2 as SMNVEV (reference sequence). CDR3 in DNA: TGTGCCAGCAGGCCACAGGGTGAGGCGGGGGGAAAACTGTTTTTT. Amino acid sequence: CASRPQGEAGGKLFF.